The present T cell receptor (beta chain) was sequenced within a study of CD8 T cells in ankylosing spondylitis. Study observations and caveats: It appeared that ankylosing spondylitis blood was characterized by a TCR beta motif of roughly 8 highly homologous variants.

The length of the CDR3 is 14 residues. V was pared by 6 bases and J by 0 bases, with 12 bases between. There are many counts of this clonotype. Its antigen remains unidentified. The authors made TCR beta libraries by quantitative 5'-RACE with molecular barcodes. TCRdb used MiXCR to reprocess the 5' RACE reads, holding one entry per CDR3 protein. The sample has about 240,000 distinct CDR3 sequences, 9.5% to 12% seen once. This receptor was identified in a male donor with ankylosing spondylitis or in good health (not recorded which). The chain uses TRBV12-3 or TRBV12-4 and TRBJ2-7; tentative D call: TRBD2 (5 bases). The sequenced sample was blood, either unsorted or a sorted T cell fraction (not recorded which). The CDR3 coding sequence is TGTGCCAGCAGGGTCCGGGATTCCTCCTACGAGCAGTACTTC. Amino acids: CASRVRDSSYEQYF.